Following are 25 T cell receptor beta chains from one sample sequenced in a study of T cell responses to AZD1222 COVID-19 vaccine. Repertoires were generated with immunoSEQ multiplex PCR, while TCRdb's copy carries only in-frame clones and drops some. The table records more than 100,000 clones, roughly 90% of them present only once. This material consisted of peripheral blood, taken on day 0 of AZD1222 vaccination. The receptors come from an adult in good health.

The V call is TRBV12-3 or TRBV12-4, the J call TRBJ1-1; D perhaps matches TRBD1 (5 bases). Trimming removed 3 bases at V and 5 bases at J, with 10 bases between. This CDR3 contains 13 residues. The CDR3 bases are TGTGCCAGCAGTTTTAATGCAGGGACTGAAGCTTTCTTT. Translated, it gives CASSFNAGTEAFF.

This clone was seen only once. This chain uses TRBV10-3 with TRBJ1-2; no firm D call. The germline V gene encodes CDR1 ENHRY and CDR2 SYGVKD. This CDR3 contains 11 residues. With 11 bases removed from V and 4 bases from J, the gap between germline ends came to 11 bases. Here the CDR3 DNA reads TGTGCCCTATACAACGCCTATGGCTACACCTTC. It encodes CALYNAYGYTF.

The rearrangement joins TRBV27 to TRBJ1-5, with 9 positions matching TRBD1. The ends lost 6 bases at V and 4 bases at J; junction bases unmatched: 10. The germline gives CDR1 MNHEY, CDR2 SMNVEV (reference sequence). CDR3 length: 16 amino acids. CDR3 residues: CASSPRTGATNQPQHF. In nucleotides, the CDR3 is TGTGCCAGCAGCCCCCGGACAGGGGCCACTAATCAGCCCCAGCATTTT.

The rearrangement uses TRBV28 and TRBJ2-7; TRBD1 agrees at 7 bases. Germline V lookup: CDR1 MDHEN, CDR2 SYDVKM. There are 14 residues in the CDR3. V shed 10 bases and J 7 bases; nucleotides not matched to a gene: 16. CDR3 loop: CATMLRQGRLEQYF. CDR3 DNA sequence: TGTGCCACCATGCTACGACAGGGACGCTTAGAGCAGTACTTC.

V gene TRBV6-2 or TRBV6-3 combines with J gene TRBJ1-5, with D possibly matching TRBD1 (6 bases). This CDR3 contains 15 residues. V was cut by 0 bases and J by 6 bases, with 12 bases left in between. Germline CDR1 reads MNHEY; CDR2 reads SVGEGT. DNA of the CDR3: TGTGCCAGCAGTTACTCGTGGACAGAGAGTCAGCCCCAGCATTTT. Translating gives CASSYSWTESQPQHF.

The chain is built from TRBV4-1 and TRBJ2-7, with D possibly TRBD2 on 6 matching bases. The V and J ends lost 3 bases and 2 bases respectively, with 8 bases between them. The CDR3 has 13 residues. Germline V CDR1 and CDR2: MGHRA, YSYEKL. The CDR3 reads CASSQGLPYEQYF. The DNA of the CDR3 is TGCGCCAGCAGCCAGGGACTTCCCTACGAGCAGTACTTC.

V is TRBV28 and J is TRBJ1-2; D is undetermined. This CDR3 is 12 amino acids long. From germline, CDR1 is MDHEN and CDR2 SYDVKM. Trimming took 6 bases from V and 0 from J, leaving 5 bases between them. CDR3 in DNA: TGTGCCAGCAGCATCCCTAACTATGGCTACACCTTC. It encodes CASSIPNYGYTF.

The rearrangement uses TRBV3-1 (or the pseudogene TRBV3-2) and TRBJ1-2; no firm D call. The CDR3 extends over 13 amino acids. Germline V gene data show CDR1 as LGHDT and CDR2 as YNNKEL (reference sequence). Trimming removed 3 bases from V and 4 bases from J, with 9 bases in between. CDR3 DNA sequence: TGTGCCAGCAGCCAGACCAATATCTATGGCTACACCTTC. It yields the protein CASSQTNIYGYTF.

This sequence joins TRBV7-2 and TRBJ2-7; a possible D gene is TRBD2 (6 bases). Between the trimmed V and J ends, which lost 3 bases and 0 bases, there was a span of 15 bases. The CDR3 runs to 16 residues. The germline V gene encodes CDR1 SGHTA and CDR2 FQGNSA. The CDR3 loop is CASSLGGALSSYEQYF. In DNA, the CDR3 is TGTGCCAGCAGCTTGGGCGGGGCCCTCAGCTCCTACGAGCAGTACTTC.

The chain employs TRBV6-5 and TRBJ2-7, with D unresolved. Looked up from germline, CDR1 is MNHEY and CDR2 is SVGAGI. The CDR3 loop spans 12 amino acids. The V end was cut by 7 bases, the J end by 4 bases, with 11 bases between. CDR3 in amino acids: CASTSGFYEQYF. CDR3 DNA sequence: TGTGCCAGCACATCTGGATTTTACGAGCAGTACTTC.

The rearrangement joins TRBV5-1 to TRBJ2-1; weak D call: TRBD2 (7 bases). Germline V CDR1 and CDR2: SGHRS, YFSETQ. The CDR3 runs to 16 residues. The germline V and J ends were trimmed by 1 base and 5 bases, with 16 bases remaining between them. The CDR3 region is CASSLLAGAPDNEQFF. For the CDR3, the DNA is TGCGCCAGCAGCTTGCTCGCGGGGGCCCCCGACAATGAGCAGTTCTTC.

This chain links TRBV2 with TRBJ2-5; D is unresolved. Germline V CDR1 and CDR2: SNHLY, FYNNEI. The CDR3 loop spans 13 amino acids. Trimming left V 10 bases short and J 4 bases short, with 16 bases between. The DNA of the CDR3 is TGTGCCACAACTCAAAGTTGGGGAGAGACCCAGTACTTC. This gives the protein CATTQSWGETQYF.

The V and J genes are TRBV7-2 and TRBJ1-5; 7 nucleotides line up with TRBD1. The CDR3 has 15 amino acids. Trimming took 5 bases from V and 5 from J; bases not matched to a gene: 9. CDR1 SGHTA and CDR2 FQGNSA come from the germline V gene. CDR3 amino acids: CASSPGTAIYQPQHF. In DNA, the CDR3 is TGTGCCAGCAGCCCCGGGACAGCTATTTATCAGCCCCAGCATTTT.

This chain joins TRBV6-6 and TRBJ2-2, with 7 bases aligning to TRBD1. Germline V gene lookup returns CDR1 MNHNY and CDR2 SVGAGI (reference sequence). CDR3 length equals 17 residues. J was trimmed by 6 bases and V by 5 bases; bases with no gene match: 15. In DNA, the CDR3 is TGTGCCAGCAGTCCACTTTACCGACAGGGTCCAGCCGGGGAGCTGTTTTTT. It translates to CASSPLYRQGPAGELFF.

The rearrangement joins TRBV6-6 to TRBJ2-3; 7 nucleotides agree with TRBD2. CDR1 and CDR2 from the germline V gene are MNHNY and SVGAGI (reference sequence). This CDR3 contains 15 residues. V dropped 4 bases and J dropped 1; count of bases not matched to a gene: 5. The CDR3 here is CASSLSGTRTDTQYF. Written as DNA, the CDR3 is TGTGCCAGCAGTTTGAGCGGGACGCGCACAGATACGCAGTATTTT.

In its sample, this clone was seen once. The chain carries TRBV6-6 and TRBJ1-3; 7 bases fit TRBD1. This CDR3 spans 18 amino acids. V shed 5 bases, J shed 0 bases, and the junction held 13 bases outside the gene matches. The germline CDR1 and CDR2 sequences are MNHNY and SVGAGI (reference sequence). The chain's CDR3 is CASSQSPPGQNSGNTIYF. DNA of the CDR3: TGTGCCAGCAGTCAAAGCCCGCCGGGACAGAACTCTGGAAACACCATATATTTT.

The chain is built from TRBV6-5 and TRBJ2-5; perhaps TRBD1 as D (6 bases). V was cut by 2 bases and J by 5 bases, with 15 bases left in between. The CDR3 is 15 residues long. Germline V gene sequence: CDR1 MNHEY, CDR2 SVGAGI. The CDR3 DNA is TGTGCCAGCAGTTACGAGGGACATGCGCTGGAGACCCAGTACTTC. This translates into CASSYEGHALETQYF.

The chain recombines TRBV24-1 with TRBJ1-5; TRBD1 agrees at 7 bases. The trim removed 5 bases at V and 2 bases at J, leaving 8 bases unmatched. The CDR3 spans 16 residues. Germline V gene data show CDR1 as KGHDR and CDR2 as SFDVKD. The CDR3 nucleotides read TGTGCCACCAGTGGCCAGACAGGGTCTCGCAATCAGCCCCAGCATTTT. This codes for CATSGQTGSRNQPQHF.

A single count supports this clone. V is TRBV29-1 and J is TRBJ1-1, with D unclear. The CDR3 totals 11 residues. V dropped 6 bases and J dropped 10 bases, with 15 bases sitting between them. The germline gives CDR1 SQVTM, CDR2 ANQGSEA. CDR3 DNA: TGCAGCGTCGCCGGGAGCGCAAGAGCTTTCTTT. Residues: CSVAGSARAFF.

The chain combines TRBV27 with TRBJ2-6, with TRBD1 identical over 10 bases. This CDR3 has 19 residues. In germline, CDR1 is MNHEY, CDR2 SMNVEV (reference sequence). V was pared by 0 bases and J by 1 base, with 6 bases of the junction left unmatched. In nucleotides, the CDR3 is TGTGCCAGCAGTTTATCCCGACAGGGGGCGATATCTGGGGCCAACGTCCTGACTTTC. Amino acid sequence: CASSLSRQGAISGANVLTF.

V is TRBV15 and J is TRBJ1-1, with TRBD1 as a possible D gene (5 bases). The CDR3 is 15 residues long. The V gene lost 0 bases and the J gene lost 4 bases, with 12 bases spanning the gap. The germline V gene has CDR1 LNHNV and CDR2 YYDKDF (reference sequence). The DNA of the CDR3 is TGTGCCACCAGCAGAGATAAGGGGTCGGGCACTGAAGCTTTCTTT. This gives the protein CATSRDKGSGTEAFF.

The V and J genes are TRBV19 and TRBJ1-5; 7 bases match TRBD1. Per germline, CDR1 LNHDA and CDR2 SQIVND (reference sequence). Trimming at V came to 6 bases and at J to 3 bases, leaving 2 bases not matched to a gene. This CDR3 has 13 residues. DNA of the CDR3: TGTGCCAGTAGACAGGGGACCAATCAGCCCCAGCATTTT. Translated: CASRQGTNQPQHF.

This chain uses TRBV6-5 with TRBJ1-2; D possibly corresponds to TRBD1 (5 bases). This CDR3 has 13 amino acids. From germline, CDR1 is MNHEY and CDR2 SVGAGI. Between the trimmed V and J ends, which lost 11 bases and 4 bases, there was a span of 17 bases. CDR3 sequence reads: CAAEPGVSYGYTF. The CDR3 DNA follows: TGTGCCGCAGAGCCGGGGGTGAGCTATGGCTACACCTTC.

This chain uses TRBV18 with TRBJ2-3, with D maybe TRBD2 (6 bases). The CDR3 totals 15 residues. Trimming removed 4 bases at V and 4 bases at J, with 15 bases between. Germline CDR1 is KGHSH and CDR2 is LQKENI. The CDR3 protein is CASSLTGLGSDTQYF. The CDR3 DNA reads TGTGCCAGCTCACTTACGGGACTGGGTTCAGATACGCAGTATTTT.

This clone was found once. This chain connects TRBV5-1 to TRBJ2-7; D is perhaps TRBD2 (6 bases). Germline CDR1 and CDR2: SGHRS and YFSETQ. The CDR3 totals 16 residues. Between the trimmed V and J ends, which lost 0 bases and 2 bases, there was a span of 15 bases. The DNA for the CDR3 is TGCGCCAGCAGCTTGGCCGGCCTAGCGATGGCCTACGAGCAGTACTTC. Its translation is CASSLAGLAMAYEQYF.